The following is a T cell receptor (beta chain) sequence with its context. Sequencing used immunoSEQ multiplex PCR; TCRdb keeps in-frame clones, though not all of them. Here the sample spans around 48,000 clones, around nine tenths being singletons. Trimming cost V 0 bases and J 2 bases, with 5 bases left between them. Per germline, CDR1 SQVTM and CDR2 ANQGSEA. This CDR3 is built from 13 residues. This entry is derived from a study of blood T cell repertoires in COVID-19. The sequence was obtained from a man aged 55 to 70 with active or convalescent COVID-19. The specimen sequenced was peripheral blood. The V and J genes are TRBV29-1 and TRBJ1-3; no clear D. The DNA for the CDR3 is TGCAGCGTTGAAGATCGTCCTGGAAACACCATATATTTT. It yields the protein CSVEDRPGNTIYF.